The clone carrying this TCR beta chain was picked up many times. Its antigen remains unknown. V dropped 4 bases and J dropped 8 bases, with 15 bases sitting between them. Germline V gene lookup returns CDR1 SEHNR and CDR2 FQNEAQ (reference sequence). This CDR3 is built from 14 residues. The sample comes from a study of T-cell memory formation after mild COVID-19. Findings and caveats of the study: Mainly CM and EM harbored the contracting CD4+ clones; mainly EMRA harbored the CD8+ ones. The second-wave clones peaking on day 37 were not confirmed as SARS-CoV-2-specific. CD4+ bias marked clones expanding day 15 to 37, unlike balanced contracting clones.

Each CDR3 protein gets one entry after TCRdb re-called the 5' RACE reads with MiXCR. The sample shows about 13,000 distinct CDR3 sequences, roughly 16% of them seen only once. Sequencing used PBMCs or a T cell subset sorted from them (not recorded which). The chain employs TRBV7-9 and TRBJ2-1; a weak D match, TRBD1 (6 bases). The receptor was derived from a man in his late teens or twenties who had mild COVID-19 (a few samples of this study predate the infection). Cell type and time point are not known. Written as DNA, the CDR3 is TGTGCCAGCAGCTCCCCCGAGACAGGAGATGAGCAGTTCTTC. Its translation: CASSSPETGDEQFF.